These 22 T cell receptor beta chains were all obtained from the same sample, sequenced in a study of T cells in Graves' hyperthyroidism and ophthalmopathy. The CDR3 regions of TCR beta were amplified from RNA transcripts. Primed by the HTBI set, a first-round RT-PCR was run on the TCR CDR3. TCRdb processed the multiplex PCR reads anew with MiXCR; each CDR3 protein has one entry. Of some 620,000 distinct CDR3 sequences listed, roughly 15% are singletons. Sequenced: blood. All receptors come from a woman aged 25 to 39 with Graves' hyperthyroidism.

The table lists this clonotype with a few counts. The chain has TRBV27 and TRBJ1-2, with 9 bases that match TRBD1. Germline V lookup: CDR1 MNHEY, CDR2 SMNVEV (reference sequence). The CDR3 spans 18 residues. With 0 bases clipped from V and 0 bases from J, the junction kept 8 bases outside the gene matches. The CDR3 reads CASSLSGTGIPSNYGYTF. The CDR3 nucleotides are TGTGCCAGCAGTTTATCCGGGACAGGGATTCCCTCTAACTATGGCTACACCTTC.

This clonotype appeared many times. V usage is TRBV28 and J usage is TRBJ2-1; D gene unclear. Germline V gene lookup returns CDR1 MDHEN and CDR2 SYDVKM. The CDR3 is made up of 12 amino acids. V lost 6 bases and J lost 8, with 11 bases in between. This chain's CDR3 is CASRDDWDEQFF. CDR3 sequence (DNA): TGTGCCAGCAGGGACGATTGGGATGAGCAGTTCTTC.

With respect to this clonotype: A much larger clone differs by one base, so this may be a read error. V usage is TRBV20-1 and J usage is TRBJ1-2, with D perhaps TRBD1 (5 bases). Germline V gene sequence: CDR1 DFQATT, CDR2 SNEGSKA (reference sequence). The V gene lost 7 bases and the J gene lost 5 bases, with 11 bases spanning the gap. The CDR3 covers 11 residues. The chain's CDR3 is CSGDSEYGYTF. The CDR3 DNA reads TGCAGTGGCGACAGCGAGTATGGCTACACCTTC.

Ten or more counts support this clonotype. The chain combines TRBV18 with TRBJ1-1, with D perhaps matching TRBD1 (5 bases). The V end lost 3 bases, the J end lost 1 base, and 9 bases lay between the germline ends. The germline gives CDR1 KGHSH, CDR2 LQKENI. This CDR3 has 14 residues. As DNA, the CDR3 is TGTGCCAGCTCACCGCCGACAGCGAACACTGAAGCTTTCTTT. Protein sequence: CASSPPTANTEAFF.

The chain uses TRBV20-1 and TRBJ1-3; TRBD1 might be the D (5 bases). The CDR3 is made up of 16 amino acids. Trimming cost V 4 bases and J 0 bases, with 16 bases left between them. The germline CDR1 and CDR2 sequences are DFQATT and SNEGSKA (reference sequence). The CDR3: CSATRDGRSSGNTIYF. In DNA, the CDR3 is TGCAGTGCTACCCGGGACGGTCGGAGCTCTGGAAACACCATATATTTT.

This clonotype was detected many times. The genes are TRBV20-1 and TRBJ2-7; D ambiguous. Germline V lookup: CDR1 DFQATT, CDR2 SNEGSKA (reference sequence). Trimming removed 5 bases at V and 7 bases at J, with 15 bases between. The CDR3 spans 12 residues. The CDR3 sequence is CSAPRSVREQYF. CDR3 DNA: TGCAGTGCTCCCCGGTCAGTAAGGGAGCAGTACTTC.

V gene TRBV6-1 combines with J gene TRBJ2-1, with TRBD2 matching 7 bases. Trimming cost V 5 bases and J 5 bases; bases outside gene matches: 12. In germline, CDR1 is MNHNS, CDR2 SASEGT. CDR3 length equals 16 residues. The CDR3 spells CASSYGRRESNNEQFF. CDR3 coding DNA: TGTGCCAGCAGTTATGGGAGGCGGGAGAGCAACAATGAGCAGTTCTTC.

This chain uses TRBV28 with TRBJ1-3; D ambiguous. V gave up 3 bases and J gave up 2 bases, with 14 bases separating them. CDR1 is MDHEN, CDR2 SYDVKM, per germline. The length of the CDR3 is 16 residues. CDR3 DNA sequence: TGTGCCAGCAGTTTGGTGGCAAATCCCCCTGGAAACACCATATATTTT. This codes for CASSLVANPPGNTIYF.

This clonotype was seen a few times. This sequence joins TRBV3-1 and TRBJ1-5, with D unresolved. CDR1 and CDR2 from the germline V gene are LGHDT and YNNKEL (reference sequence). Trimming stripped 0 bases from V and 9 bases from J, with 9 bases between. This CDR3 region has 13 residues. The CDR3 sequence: CASSQETSRPQHF. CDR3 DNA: TGTGCCAGCAGCCAAGAAACCTCGCGGCCCCAGCATTTT.

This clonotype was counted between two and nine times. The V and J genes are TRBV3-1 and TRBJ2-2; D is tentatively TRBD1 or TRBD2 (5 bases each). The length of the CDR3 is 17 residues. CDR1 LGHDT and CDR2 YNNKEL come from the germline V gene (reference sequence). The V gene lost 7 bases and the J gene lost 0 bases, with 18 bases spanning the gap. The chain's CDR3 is CASTPPTGRPNTGELFF. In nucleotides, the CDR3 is TGTGCCAGCACCCCACCAACGGGACGGCCGAACACCGGGGAGCTGTTTTTT. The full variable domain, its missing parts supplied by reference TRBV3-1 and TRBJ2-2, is DTAVSQTPKYLVTQMGNDKSIKCEQNLGHDTMYWYKQDSKKFLKIMFSYNNKELIINETVPNRFSPKSPDKAHLNLHINSLELGDSAVYFCASTPPTGRPNTGELFFGEGSRLTVL.

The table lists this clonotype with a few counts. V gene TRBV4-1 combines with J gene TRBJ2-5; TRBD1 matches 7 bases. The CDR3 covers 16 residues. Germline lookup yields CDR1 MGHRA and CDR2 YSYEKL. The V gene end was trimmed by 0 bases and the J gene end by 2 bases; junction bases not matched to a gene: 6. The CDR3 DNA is TGCGCCAGCAGCCAAGAGAGTGGGACAGCACAAGAGACCCAGTACTTC. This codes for CASSQESGTAQETQYF.

Written as DNA, the CDR3 is TGTGCCAGCAGCTCCCTCCTAAGGGGGGATGGTAGAGATACGCAGTATTTT. Protein sequence: CASSSLLRGDGRDTQYF. V is TRBV5-6 and J is TRBJ2-3; possibly TRBD1 or TRBD2 for D (6 bases each). CDR1 and CDR2 (germline): SGHDT, YYEEEE. Trimming removed 3 bases from V and 5 bases from J, with 22 bases in between. The CDR3 loop spans 17 amino acids.

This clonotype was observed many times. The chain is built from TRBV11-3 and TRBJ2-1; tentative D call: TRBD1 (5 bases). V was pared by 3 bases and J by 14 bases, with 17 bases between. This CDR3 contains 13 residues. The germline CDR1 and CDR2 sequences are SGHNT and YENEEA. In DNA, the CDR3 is TGTGCCAGCAGCTTTTCACGGACAATGAGCGAGTTCTTC. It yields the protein CASSFSRTMSEFF.

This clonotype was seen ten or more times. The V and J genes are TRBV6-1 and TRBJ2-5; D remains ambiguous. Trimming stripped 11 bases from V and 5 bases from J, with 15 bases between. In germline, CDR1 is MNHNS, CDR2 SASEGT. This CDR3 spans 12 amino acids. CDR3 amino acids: CAAALPRETQYF. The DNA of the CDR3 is TGTGCCGCAGCATTACCTAGGGAGACCCAGTACTTC.

CDR3 amino acids: CASRYRERNYGYTF. The CDR3 nucleotides are TGTGCCAGCAGGTACAGGGAGCGTAACTATGGCTACACCTTC. The chain combines TRBV6-5 with TRBJ1-2; D perhaps matches TRBD1 (6 bases). Germline V gene data show CDR1 as MNHEY and CDR2 as SVGAGI. Trimming cost V 6 bases and J 1 base, with 12 bases left between them. There are 14 residues in the CDR3.

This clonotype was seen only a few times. The CDR3, as DNA: TGTGCCTGGAGCGACAGGGGTTATTCACCCCTCCACTTT. Its protein product is CAWSDRGYSPLHF. V gene TRBV30 combines with J gene TRBJ1-6; 8 nucleotides agree with TRBD1. This CDR3 has 13 residues. CDR1 is GTSNPN and CDR2 is SVGIG in the germline V gene (reference sequence). J gave up 8 bases and V 3 bases, and 3 bases lay outside the gene matches.

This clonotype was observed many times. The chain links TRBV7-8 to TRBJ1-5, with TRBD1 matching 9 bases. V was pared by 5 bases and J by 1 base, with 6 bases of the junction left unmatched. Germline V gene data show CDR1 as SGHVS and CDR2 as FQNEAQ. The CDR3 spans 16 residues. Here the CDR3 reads CASSPGTGLSNQPQHF. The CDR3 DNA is TGTGCCAGCAGCCCTGGGACAGGGTTGAGCAATCAGCCCCAGCATTTT. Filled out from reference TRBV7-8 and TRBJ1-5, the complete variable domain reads GAGVSQSPRYKVAKRGQDVALRCDPISGHVSLFWYQQALGQGPEFLTYFQNEAQLDKSGLPSDRFFAERPEGSVSTLKIQRTQQEDSAVYLCASSPGTGLSNQPQHFGDGTRLSIL.

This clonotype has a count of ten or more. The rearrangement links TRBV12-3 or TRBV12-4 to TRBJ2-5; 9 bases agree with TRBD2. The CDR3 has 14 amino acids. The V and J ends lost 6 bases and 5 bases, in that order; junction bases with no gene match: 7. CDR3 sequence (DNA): TGTGCCAGCAGGCATAGCGGGAGTCCGGAGACCCAGTACTTC. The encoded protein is CASRHSGSPETQYF.

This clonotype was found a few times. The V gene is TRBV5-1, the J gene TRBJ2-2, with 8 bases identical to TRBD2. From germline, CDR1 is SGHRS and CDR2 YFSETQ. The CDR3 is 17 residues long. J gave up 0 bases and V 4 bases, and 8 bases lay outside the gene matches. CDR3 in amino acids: CASSPLVREANTGELFF. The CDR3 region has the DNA TGCGCCAGCAGCCCCTTAGTGCGGGAGGCGAACACCGGGGAGCTGTTTTTT. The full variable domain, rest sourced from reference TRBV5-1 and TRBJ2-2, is KAGVTQTPRYLIKTRGQQVTLSCSPISGHRSVSWYQQTPGQGLQFLFEYFSETQRNKGNFPGRFSGRQFSNSRSEMNVSTLELGDSALYLCASSPLVREANTGELFFGEGSRLTVL.

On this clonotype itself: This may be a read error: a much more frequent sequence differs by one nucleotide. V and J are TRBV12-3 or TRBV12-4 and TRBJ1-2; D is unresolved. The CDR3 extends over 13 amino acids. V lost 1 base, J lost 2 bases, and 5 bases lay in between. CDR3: CASSLEWNYGYTF. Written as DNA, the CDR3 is TGTGCCAGCAGTTTAGAATGGAACTATGGCTACACCTTC.

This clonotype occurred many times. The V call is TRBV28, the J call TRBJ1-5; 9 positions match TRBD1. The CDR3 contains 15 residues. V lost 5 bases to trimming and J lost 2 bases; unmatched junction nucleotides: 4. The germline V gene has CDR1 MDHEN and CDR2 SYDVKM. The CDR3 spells CASSRDREGNQPQHF. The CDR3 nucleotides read TGTGCCAGCAGTCGGGACAGGGAGGGCAATCAGCCCCAGCATTTT.

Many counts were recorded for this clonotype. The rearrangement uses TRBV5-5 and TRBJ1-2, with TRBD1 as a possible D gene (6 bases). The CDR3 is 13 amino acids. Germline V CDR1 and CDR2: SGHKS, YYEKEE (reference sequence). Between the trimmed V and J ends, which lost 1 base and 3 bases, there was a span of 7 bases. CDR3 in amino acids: CASSLRQDYGYTF. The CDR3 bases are TGTGCCAGCAGCTTGAGACAGGACTATGGCTACACCTTC.